The TCR beta chain under discussion was sequenced for a study of blood T cell repertoires in COVID-19. Study details: From the United States, Italy and Spain came samples of acute and convalescent COVID-19.

In the original processing: Estimated nucleated cell counts came from reference gene primer amplification. Clones were sequenced by immunoSEQ multiplex PCR, and TCRdb holds only the in-frame ones, with some missing. V and J calls and clone size follow that table, whereas D and trimming were derived from the DNA. This sample yields about 270,000 clones, of which about 88% are seen a single time; roughly 4% belongs to the top ten. Germline V gives CDR1 SGHKS, CDR2 YYEKEE (reference sequence). Deletions cut 0 bases from V and 0 bases from J, with 14 bases between. The CDR3 runs 17 residues. Input material: peripheral blood. The chain has TRBV5-5 and TRBJ2-3; possibly TRBD1 for D (5 bases). The sequence was collected from a man aged 55 to 69 who had recovered from COVID-19. In DNA, the CDR3 is TGTGCCAGCAGCTTGGGGGGCGGACGGCGTAGCACAGATACGCAGTATTTT. Protein sequence: CASSLGGGRRSTDTQYF.